What follows is one T cell receptor beta chain and its context. Antigen: not known. This sample was included in a study of Ad26.COV2.S vaccination and SARS-CoV-2 variants. Findings and caveats of the study: Participants given vaccine showed non-spike TCR breadth similar to that of placebo recipients.

Sequencing used immunoSEQ multiplex PCR; TCRdb keeps in-frame clones, though not all of them. This repertoire shows hundreds of thousands of clones, roughly 87% found once; its top ten account for around 3.6%. Treatment specified: some 19 received Ad26.COV2.S at low or high dose, single or two shots; several received placebo; per-sample allocation not given. Day 63 after the first vaccine or placebo injection was the time point for sampling. V was trimmed by 0 bases and J by 7 bases, leaving 7 bases between them. CDR1 and CDR2 (germline): GTSNPN, SVGIG (reference sequence). This CDR3 contains 11 residues.

The starting material was peripheral blood, obtained in a trial of Ad26.COV2.S vaccine versus placebo. The V and J genes are TRBV30 and TRBJ2-7; D may correspond to TRBD1 or TRBD2 (5 bases each). The receptor was derived from a person aged 18-60 years who received the Ad26.COV2.S COVID-19 vaccine or a placebo. CDR3 coding DNA: TGTGCCTGGAGTGTAGAGGGGGAGCAGTACTTC. Protein sequence: CAWSVEGEQYF.